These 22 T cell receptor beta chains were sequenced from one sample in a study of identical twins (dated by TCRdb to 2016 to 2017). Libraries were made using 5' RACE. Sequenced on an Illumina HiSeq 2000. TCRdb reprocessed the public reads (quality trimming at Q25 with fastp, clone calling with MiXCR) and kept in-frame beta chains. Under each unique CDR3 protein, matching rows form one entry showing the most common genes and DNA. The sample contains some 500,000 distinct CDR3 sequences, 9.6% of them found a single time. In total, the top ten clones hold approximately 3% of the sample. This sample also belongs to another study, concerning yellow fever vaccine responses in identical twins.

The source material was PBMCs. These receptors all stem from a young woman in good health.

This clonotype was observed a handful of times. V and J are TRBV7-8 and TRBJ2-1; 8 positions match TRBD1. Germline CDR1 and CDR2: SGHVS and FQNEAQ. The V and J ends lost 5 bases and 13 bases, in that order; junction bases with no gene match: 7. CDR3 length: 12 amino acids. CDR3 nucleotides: TGTGCCAGCAGCGCAAACGGACAGGGTCAGTTCTTC. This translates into CASSANGQGQFF.

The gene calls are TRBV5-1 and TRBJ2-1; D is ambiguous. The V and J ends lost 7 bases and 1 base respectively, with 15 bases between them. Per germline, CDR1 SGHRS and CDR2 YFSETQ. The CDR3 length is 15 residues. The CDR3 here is CASSNGVPSYNEQFF. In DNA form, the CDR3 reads TGCGCCAGCTCGAACGGAGTCCCTTCCTACAATGAGCAGTTCTTC.

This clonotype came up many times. CDR3 nucleotide sequence: TGCGCCAGCAGCCCTACAGGGAGTGGGTATGGCTACACCTTC. Residues: CASSPTGSGYGYTF. J is TRBJ1-2 and V is TRBV4-3; tentative D call: TRBD1 (6 bases). Trimming removed 4 bases at V and 5 bases at J, with 14 bases between. The CDR3 is made up of 14 amino acids. Germline V gene data show CDR1 as LGHNA and CDR2 as YSLEER.

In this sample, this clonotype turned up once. The CDR3 coding sequence is TGTGCCAGCAGGACAGGGACTAGCGACTACACAGATACGCAGTATTTT. Amino acid sequence: CASRTGTSDYTDTQYF. The gene calls are TRBV25-1 and TRBJ2-3; 10 bases map to TRBD2. V shed 6 bases, J shed 2 bases, and the junction held 8 bases outside the gene matches. In germline, CDR1 is MGHDK, CDR2 SYGVNS. The CDR3 length is 16 residues.

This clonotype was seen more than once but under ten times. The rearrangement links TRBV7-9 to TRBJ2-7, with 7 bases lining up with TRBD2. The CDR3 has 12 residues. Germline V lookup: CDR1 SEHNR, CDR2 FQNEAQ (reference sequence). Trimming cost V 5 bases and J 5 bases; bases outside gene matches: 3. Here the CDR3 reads CASSGLVNEQYF. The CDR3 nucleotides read TGTGCCAGCAGCGGACTAGTAAACGAGCAGTACTTC.

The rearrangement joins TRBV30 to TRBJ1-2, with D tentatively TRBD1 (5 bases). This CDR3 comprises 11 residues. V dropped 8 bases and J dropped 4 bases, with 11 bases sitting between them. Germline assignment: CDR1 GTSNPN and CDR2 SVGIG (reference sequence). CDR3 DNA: TGTGCCCTCACGGGGGGCTATGGCTACACCTTC. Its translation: CALTGGYGYTF.

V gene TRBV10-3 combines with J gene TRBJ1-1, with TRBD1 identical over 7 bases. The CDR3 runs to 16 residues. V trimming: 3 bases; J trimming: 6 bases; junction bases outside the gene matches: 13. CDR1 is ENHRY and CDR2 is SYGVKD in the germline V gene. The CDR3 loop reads CAISDKPGQQKPEAFF. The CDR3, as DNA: TGTGCCATCAGTGACAAACCGGGACAGCAGAAACCTGAAGCTTTCTTT.

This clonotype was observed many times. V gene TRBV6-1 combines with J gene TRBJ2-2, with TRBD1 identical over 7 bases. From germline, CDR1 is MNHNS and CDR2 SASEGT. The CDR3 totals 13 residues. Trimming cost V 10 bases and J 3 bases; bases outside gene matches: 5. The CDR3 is CATYRGHTGELFF. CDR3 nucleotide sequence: TGTGCCACGTACAGGGGCCACACCGGGGAGCTGTTTTTT.

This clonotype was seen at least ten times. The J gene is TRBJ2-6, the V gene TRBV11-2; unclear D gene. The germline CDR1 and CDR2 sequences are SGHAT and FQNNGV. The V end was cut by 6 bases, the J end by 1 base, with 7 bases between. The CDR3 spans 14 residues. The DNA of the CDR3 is TGTGCCAGCAGTCTGAGGTCTGGGGCCAACGTCCTGACTTTC. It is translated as CASSLRSGANVLTF.

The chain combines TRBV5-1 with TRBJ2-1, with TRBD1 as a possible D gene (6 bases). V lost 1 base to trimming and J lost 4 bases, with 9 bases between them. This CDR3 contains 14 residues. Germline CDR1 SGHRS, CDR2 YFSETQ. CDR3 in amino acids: CASSLSDRYNEQFF. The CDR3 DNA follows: TGCGCCAGCAGCTTGTCGGACAGATACAATGAGCAGTTCTTC.

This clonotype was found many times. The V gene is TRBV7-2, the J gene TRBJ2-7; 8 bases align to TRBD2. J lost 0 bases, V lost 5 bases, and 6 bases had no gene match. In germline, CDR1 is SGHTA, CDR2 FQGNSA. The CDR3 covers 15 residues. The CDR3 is CASSPIRGGSYEQYF. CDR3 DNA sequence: TGTGCCAGCAGCCCGATTCGGGGGGGCTCCTACGAGCAGTACTTC.

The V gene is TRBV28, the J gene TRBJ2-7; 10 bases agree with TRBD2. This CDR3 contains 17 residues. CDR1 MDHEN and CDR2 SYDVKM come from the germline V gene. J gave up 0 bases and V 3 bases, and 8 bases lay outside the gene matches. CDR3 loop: CASSLASGSSFSYEQYF. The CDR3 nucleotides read TGTGCCAGCAGTTTGGCTAGCGGGAGTAGTTTCTCCTACGAGCAGTACTTC.

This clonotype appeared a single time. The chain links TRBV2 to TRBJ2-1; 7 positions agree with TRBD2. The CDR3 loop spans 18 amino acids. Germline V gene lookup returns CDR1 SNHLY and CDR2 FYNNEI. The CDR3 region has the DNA TGTACCTGCTGTTTTCTCGCGGGAGAAACCTACCCTTACAATGAGCAGTTCTTC. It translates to CTCCFLAGETYPYNEQFF.

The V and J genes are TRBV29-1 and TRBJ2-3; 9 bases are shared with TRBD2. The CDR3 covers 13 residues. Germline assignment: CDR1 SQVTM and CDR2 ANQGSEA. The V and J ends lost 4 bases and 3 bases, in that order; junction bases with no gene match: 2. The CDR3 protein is CSVVGLATDTQYF. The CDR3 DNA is TGCAGCGTTGTGGGACTAGCTACAGATACGCAGTATTTT.

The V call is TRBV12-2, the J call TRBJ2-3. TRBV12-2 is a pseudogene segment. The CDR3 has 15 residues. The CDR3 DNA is TGTGCAAGTCGCTTATGCGGGTGCACGAGAGGTACGCAGTATTTT. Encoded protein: CASRLCGCTRGTQYF.

DNA of the CDR3: TGCAGCGTTGAGGTAGCGCAGTCGGAGACCCAGTACTTC. Translation: CSVEVAQSETQYF. This chain connects TRBV29-1 to TRBJ2-5; weak D call: TRBD2 (5 bases). V was cut by 3 bases and J by 5 bases, with 13 bases left in between. CDR1 and CDR2 from the germline V gene are SQVTM and ANQGSEA. The CDR3 totals 13 residues.

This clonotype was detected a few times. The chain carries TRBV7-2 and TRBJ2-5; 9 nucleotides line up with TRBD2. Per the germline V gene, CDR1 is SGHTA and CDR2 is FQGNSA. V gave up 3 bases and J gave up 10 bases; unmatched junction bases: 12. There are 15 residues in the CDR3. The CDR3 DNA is TGTGCCAGCAGCTTTGGTTGGGGAGCGGGGGGTGGCCAGTACTTC. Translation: CASSFGWGAGGGQYF.

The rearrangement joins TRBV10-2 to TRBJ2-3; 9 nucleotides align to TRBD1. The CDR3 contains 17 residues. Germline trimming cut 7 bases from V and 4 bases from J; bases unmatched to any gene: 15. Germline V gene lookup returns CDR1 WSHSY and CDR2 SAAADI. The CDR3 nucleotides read TGCGCCAGCACCTCCTATCGAACAGGGGGCGTCGCAGATACGCAGTATTTT. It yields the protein CASTSYRTGGVADTQYF.

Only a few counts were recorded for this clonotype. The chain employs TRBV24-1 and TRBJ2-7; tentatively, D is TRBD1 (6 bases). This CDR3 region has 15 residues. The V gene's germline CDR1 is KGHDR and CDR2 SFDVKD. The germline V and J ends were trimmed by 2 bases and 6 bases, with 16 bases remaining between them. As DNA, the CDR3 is TGTGCCACCAGTGATTCGGGACATAAAGTTCGCGAGCAGTACTTC. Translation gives CATSDSGHKVREQYF.

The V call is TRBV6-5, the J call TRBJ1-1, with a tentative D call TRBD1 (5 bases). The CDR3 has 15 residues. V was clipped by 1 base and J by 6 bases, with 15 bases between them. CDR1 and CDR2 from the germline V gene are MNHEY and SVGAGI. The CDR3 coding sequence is TGTGCCAGCAGTTACTTAAGTCAGGGCACGGCTGAAGCTTTCTTT. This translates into CASSYLSQGTAEAFF.

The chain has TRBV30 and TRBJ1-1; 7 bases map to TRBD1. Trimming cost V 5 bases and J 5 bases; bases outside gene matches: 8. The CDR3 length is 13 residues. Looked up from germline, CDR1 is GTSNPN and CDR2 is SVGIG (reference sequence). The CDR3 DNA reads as TGTGCCTGGGAAGGGGACAGATTAACTGAAGCTTTCTTT. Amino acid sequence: CAWEGDRLTEAFF. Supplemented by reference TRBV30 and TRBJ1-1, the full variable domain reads SQTIHQWPATLVQPVGSPLSLECTVEGTSNPNLYWYRQAAGRGLQLLFYSVGIGQISSEVPQNLSASRPQDRQFILSSKKLLLSDSGFYLCAWEGDRLTEAFFGQGTRLTVV.

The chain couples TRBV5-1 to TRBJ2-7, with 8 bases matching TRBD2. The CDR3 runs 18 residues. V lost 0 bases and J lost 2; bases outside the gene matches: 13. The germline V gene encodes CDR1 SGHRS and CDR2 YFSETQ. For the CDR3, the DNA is TGCGCCAGCAGCTTGGGCAGCCTTGGTGCGGGGGGAGCCTACGAGCAGTACTTC. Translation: CASSLGSLGAGGAYEQYF. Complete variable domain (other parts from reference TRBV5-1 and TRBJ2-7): KAGVTQTPRYLIKTRGQQVTLSCSPISGHRSVSWYQQTPGQGLQFLFEYFSETQRNKGNFPGRFSGRQFSNSRSEMNVSTLELGDSALYLCASSLGSLGAGGAYEQYFGPGTRLTVT.